The 19 T cell receptor beta chains in this list originate from one sample, sequenced in a study of OX40 agonist ivuxolimab in advanced cancers. Method: immunoSEQ multiplex PCR; TCRdb's copy keeps in-frame clones and lacks some. This sample has 65,000 to 95,000 clones, with around nine tenths found just once. Sequencing used CD4+ or CD8+ T cells sorted from blood, obtained in a trial of the OX40 agonist ivuxolimab. The source of these receptors is an adult with an advanced solid tumor such as melanoma, head and neck, liver or kidney cancer.

The genes are TRBV7-3 and TRBJ2-2; 9 bases agree with TRBD2. Germline CDR1 SGHTA, CDR2 FQGTGA. The length of the CDR3 is 18 residues. Trimming at V came to 3 bases and at J to 6 bases, leaving 14 bases not matched to a gene. The CDR3 reads CASSLGRQAGGPPGELFF. As DNA, the CDR3 is TGTGCCAGCAGCTTGGGGCGTCAAGCGGGAGGTCCCCCCGGGGAGCTGTTTTTT.

The chain joins TRBV4-3 to TRBJ1-2; D is unresolved. The CDR3 contains 15 residues. Germline lookup yields CDR1 LGHNA and CDR2 YSLEER. Trimming removed 0 bases at V and 0 bases at J, with 8 bases between. As DNA, the CDR3 is TGCGCCAGCAGCCAAGATCTGACGTCTAACTATGGCTACACCTTC. Its translation is CASSQDLTSNYGYTF.

The rearrangement joins TRBV7-6 to TRBJ2-5; 10 bases match TRBD1. CDR1 SGHVS and CDR2 FNYEAQ come from the germline V gene. The CDR3 runs to 14 residues. V shed 5 bases and J 5 bases; nucleotides not matched to a gene: 5. The chain's CDR3 is CASSGDRGRETQYF. CDR3 DNA: TGTGCCAGCAGCGGGGACAGGGGTCGGGAGACCCAGTACTTC.

The CDR3 sequence is CASSDSLNTEAFF. CDR3 bases: TGTGCCAGCAGTGACAGCCTAAACACTGAAGCTTTCTTT. The chain recombines TRBV28 with TRBJ1-1; D possibly corresponds to TRBD1 (5 bases). The V gene lost 5 bases and the J gene lost 2 bases, with 9 bases spanning the gap. The CDR3 runs to 13 residues. Germline V CDR1 and CDR2: MDHEN, SYDVKM.

The chain couples TRBV9 to TRBJ2-6; D is unresolved. Germline V gives CDR1 SGDLS, CDR2 YYNGEE. The CDR3 spans 15 residues. Trimming took off 1 base at V and 4 bases at J, with 9 bases between the two ends. CDR3: CASSVTSGGANVLTF. The CDR3 nucleotides read TGTGCCAGCAGCGTAACCTCTGGGGGGGCCAACGTCCTGACTTTC.

This chain uses TRBV28 with TRBJ2-7; 7 bases line up with TRBD2. Germline V gene lookup returns CDR1 MDHEN and CDR2 SYDVKM. The CDR3 is 14 residues long. The junction had 10 bases not matched to a gene; V was cut back by 3 bases and J by 8 bases. In nucleotides, the CDR3 is TGTGCCAGCAGTTTTCAAGCGGGGACCCGCAAGCAGTACTTC. This sequence encodes CASSFQAGTRKQYF.

This chain joins TRBV14 and TRBJ2-7, with a possible D match to TRBD2 (5 bases). CDR3 length: 14 residues. Germline V CDR1 and CDR2: SGHDN, FVKESK. Deletions cut 1 base from V and 5 bases from J, with 12 bases between. The DNA of the CDR3 is TGTGCCAGCAGCCAAGGTACGGGATGGGACGAGCAGTACTTC. Protein: CASSQGTGWDEQYF.

The chain joins TRBV2 to TRBJ2-1; D ambiguous. The germline V gene has CDR1 SNHLY and CDR2 FYNNEI. This CDR3 has 11 amino acids. The V gene lost 3 bases and the J gene lost 15 bases, with 12 bases spanning the gap. In DNA, the CDR3 is TGTGCCAGCAGTGACGACGGCTTACCGTTCTTC. Translating it yields CASSDDGLPFF.

The rearrangement links TRBV11-2 to TRBJ2-1, with 8 bases fitting TRBD1. V was clipped by 3 bases and J by 15 bases; unmatched bases: 4. The CDR3 runs to 11 residues. Germline V lookup: CDR1 SGHAT, CDR2 FQNNGV. CDR3 residues: CASSLGQVRFF. CDR3 in DNA: TGTGCCAGCAGCTTGGGACAGGTGCGGTTCTTC.

The chain employs TRBV7-8 and TRBJ2-7; 12 positions agree with TRBD2. The germline V gene encodes CDR1 SGHVS and CDR2 FQNEAQ. The V and J ends lost 4 bases and 4 bases, in that order; junction bases with no gene match: 5. The CDR3 covers 15 residues. Here the CDR3 reads CASSSRTSGIYEQYF. The DNA for the CDR3 is TGTGCCAGCAGCTCACGGACTAGCGGGATATACGAGCAGTACTTC.

This sequence joins TRBV6-5 and TRBJ1-6; 9 nucleotides line up with TRBD1. V lost 4 bases, J lost 8 bases, and 9 bases stayed unmatched. Germline values: CDR1 MNHEY, CDR2 SVGAGI. The CDR3 is 16 residues long. CDR3 loop: CASSSSDRGLDSPLHF. The CDR3 region has the DNA TGTGCCAGCAGTTCCTCGGACAGGGGATTGGATTCACCCCTCCACTTT.

The rearrangement joins TRBV28 to TRBJ2-3, with D possibly called TRBD1 or TRBD2 (5 bases each). The germline V and J ends were trimmed by 9 bases and 0 bases, with 16 bases remaining between them. The CDR3 totals 15 residues. Germline lookup yields CDR1 MDHEN and CDR2 SYDVKM. This chain's CDR3 is CASGQGGGSTDTQYF. The CDR3 DNA reads TGTGCCAGTGGCCAGGGTGGCGGGAGCACAGATACGCAGTATTTT. Combining the CDR3 with reference TRBV28 and TRBJ2-3 gives the whole variable domain DVKVTQSSRYLVKRTGEKVFLECVQDMDHENMFWYRQDPGLGLRLIYFSYDVKMKEKGDIPEGYSVSREKKERFSLILESASTNQTSMYLCASGQGGGSTDTQYFGPGTRLTVL.

In nucleotides, the CDR3 is TGTGCCAATACCCCACACCGGTATTTT. It codes for CANTPHRYF. The V and J genes are TRBV19 and TRBJ2-3, with D unresolved. V gave up 10 bases and J gave up 14 bases, with 13 bases separating them. The CDR3 covers 9 residues. CDR1 is LNHDA and CDR2 is SQIVND in the germline V gene (reference sequence). The full variable domain, with the rest looked up from reference TRBV19 and TRBJ2-3, is DGGITQSPKYLFRKEGQNVTLSCEQNLNHDAMYWYRQDPGQGLRLIYYSQIVNDFQKGDIAEGYSVSREKKESFPLTVTSAQKNPTAFYLCANTPHRYFGPGTRLTVL.

This chain uses TRBV6-1 with TRBJ2-7; 9 positions agree with TRBD1. V shed 7 bases and J 4 bases; nucleotides not matched to a gene: 8. The germline CDR1 and CDR2 sequences are MNHNS and SASEGT. The CDR3 has 14 amino acids. DNA for the CDR3: TGTGCCAGCACACCCGGGACAGGGATTTACGAGCAGTACTTC. Translating gives CASTPGTGIYEQYF.

This clone was found a few times. The CDR3, as DNA: TGTGCCAGCAGCTCACAGGGGAACACTGAAGCTTTCTTT. This translates into CASSSQGNTEAFF. The chain links TRBV7-2 to TRBJ1-1; D may be TRBD1 (6 bases). The CDR3 spans 13 residues. In germline, CDR1 is SGHTA, CDR2 FQGNSA. Trimming cost V 4 bases and J 1 base, with 7 bases left between them.

The chain combines TRBV28 with TRBJ1-6, with D hard to call. Germline-derived CDR1 and CDR2 are MDHEN and SYDVKM. This CDR3 contains 13 residues. Trimming stripped 5 bases from V and 7 bases from J, with 9 bases between. CDR3 sequence: CASSVHGNSPLHF. CDR3 nucleotide sequence: TGTGCCAGCAGTGTCCACGGGAATTCACCCCTCCACTTT.

This clone has a single count. This sequence joins TRBV27 and TRBJ2-2; a weak D match, TRBD2 (6 bases). This CDR3 is built from 13 residues. Trimming stripped 3 bases from V and 6 bases from J, with 8 bases between. Germline values: CDR1 MNHEY, CDR2 SMNVEV (reference sequence). CDR3 residues: CASSLRDPGELFF. In DNA, the CDR3 is TGTGCCAGCAGTTTGCGGGATCCCGGGGAGCTGTTTTTT.

The V gene is TRBV5-1, the J gene TRBJ2-1; 9 bases are a match to TRBD2. V shed 4 bases and J 5 bases; nucleotides not matched to a gene: 7. CDR3 size: 15 residues. Germline-derived CDR1 and CDR2 are SGHRS and YFSETQ. Here the CDR3 DNA reads TGCGCCAGCAGCCCTCTAGCGGGAAGCAACAATGAGCAGTTCTTC. Translation gives CASSPLAGSNNEQFF.

The rearrangement joins TRBV7-8 to TRBJ2-7; 9 bases are a match to TRBD1. The germline gives CDR1 SGHVS, CDR2 FQNEAQ. This CDR3 is built from 14 residues. V lost 4 bases and J lost 0; bases outside the gene matches: 1. As DNA, the CDR3 is TGTGCCAGCAGCTCGGGACAGGGCTCCTACGAGCAGTACTTC. Translation gives CASSSGQGSYEQYF.